This TCR beta chain was profiled in a study of OX40 agonist ivuxolimab in advanced cancers. Clones were sequenced by immunoSEQ multiplex PCR, and TCRdb holds only the in-frame ones, with some missing. The sample lists more than 60,000 clones; over 85% were seen once. The CDR3 sequence is 15 residues long. The V call is TRBV21-1, the J call TRBJ2-7; no check of the table's D call, TRBD2, against the DNA was made. TRBV21-1 is noted as a pseudogene. The source was CD4+ or CD8+ T cells sorted from blood, collected in a trial of the OX40 agonist ivuxolimab. This clonotype was sampled from an adult with an advanced solid tumor such as melanoma, head and neck, liver or kidney cancer. The CDR3 protein is CASSKDGRSISEQYF. The CDR3 bases are TGTGCCAGCAGCAAAGATGGGAGGTCTATCAGCGAGCAGTACTTC.